The entry below gives a single TCR beta chain sequence along with its context. Its antigen is unknown. These data are taken from a study of shared clonotypes between healthy human individuals. Study results and limitations: Relative to clonotypes present in all four donors, those not shared had lower generation probabilities.

Assay execution proceeded at the deep level. The genomic DNA of each subset was split evenly across several immunoSEQ plates. Each replicate PCR on the sorted subsets used 200 to 250 ng DNA (around 30,000 T cell genomes). Using immunoSEQ multiplex PCR, the repertoire was profiled, and TCRdb retains in-frame clones only, with some absent. The sample comprises approximately 1.5 million clones, 98% to 99% of which are singletons, and approximately 0.4% rests with the top ten. The germline CDR1 and CDR2 sequences are WSHSY and SAAADI. The CDR3 is made up of 15 amino acids. Trimming shortened V by 3 bases and J by 0 bases, and 9 bases separated the two germline ends.

This TCR derives from a young man in good health. The chain combines TRBV10-2 with TRBJ1-3, with D unresolved. The source material was naive CD4+ T cells sorted from blood. Regarding subset: CD45RA+ positively selected. The CDR3 loop reads CASSDAGNSGNTIYF. CDR3 coding DNA: TGCGCCAGCAGTGACGCCGGAAACTCTGGAAACACCATATATTTT.